This T cell receptor (beta chain) was captured in a study of blood T cell repertoires in COVID-19. Comment on this clone: This CDR3 fails to terminate in the conserved phenylalanine or tryptophan, so it likely reflects a read error. Because the CDR3's place on the DNA is in doubt, the DNA is left out and the CDR3 is given as listed by TCRdb.

Including both end residues, the CDR3 is 12 amino acids long. The germline V gene encodes CDR1 MNHEY and CDR2 SMNVEV (reference sequence). Authors' methods: Using reference gene primer amplification, nucleated cell counts were estimated. Clones were sequenced by immunoSEQ multiplex PCR, and TCRdb holds only the in-frame ones, with some missing. V and J calls and clone size are given by that table; D and trimming were obtained from the DNA. The data show over 130,000 clones, roughly four fifths seen once. Material: peripheral blood. The rearrangement uses TRBV27 and TRBJ2-7; the tabulated D call, TRBD2, remains unverified against the DNA. This clonotype originated in a woman older than 75 with acute or convalescent COVID-19. This chain's CDR3 is CASSLYLAVLRA.